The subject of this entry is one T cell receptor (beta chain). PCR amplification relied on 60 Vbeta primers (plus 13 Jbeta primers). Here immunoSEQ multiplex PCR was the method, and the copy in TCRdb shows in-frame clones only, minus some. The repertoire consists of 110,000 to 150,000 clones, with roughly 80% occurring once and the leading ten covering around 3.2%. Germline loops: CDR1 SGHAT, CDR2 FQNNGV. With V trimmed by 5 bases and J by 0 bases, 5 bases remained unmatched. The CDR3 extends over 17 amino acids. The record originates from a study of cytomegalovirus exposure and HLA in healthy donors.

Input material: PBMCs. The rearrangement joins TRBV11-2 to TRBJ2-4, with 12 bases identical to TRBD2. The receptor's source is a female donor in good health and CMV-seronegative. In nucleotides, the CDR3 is TGTGCCAGCAGCCCCGGACTAGCGGGGACAGCCAAAAACATTCAGTACTTC. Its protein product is CASSPGLAGTAKNIQYF. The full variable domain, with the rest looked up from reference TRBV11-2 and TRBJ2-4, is EAGVAQSPRYKIIEKRQSVAFWCNPISGHATLYWYQQILGQGPKLLIQFQNNGVVDDSQLPKDRFSAERLKGVDSTLKIQPAKLEDSAVYLCASSPGLAGTAKNIQYFGAGTRLSVL.